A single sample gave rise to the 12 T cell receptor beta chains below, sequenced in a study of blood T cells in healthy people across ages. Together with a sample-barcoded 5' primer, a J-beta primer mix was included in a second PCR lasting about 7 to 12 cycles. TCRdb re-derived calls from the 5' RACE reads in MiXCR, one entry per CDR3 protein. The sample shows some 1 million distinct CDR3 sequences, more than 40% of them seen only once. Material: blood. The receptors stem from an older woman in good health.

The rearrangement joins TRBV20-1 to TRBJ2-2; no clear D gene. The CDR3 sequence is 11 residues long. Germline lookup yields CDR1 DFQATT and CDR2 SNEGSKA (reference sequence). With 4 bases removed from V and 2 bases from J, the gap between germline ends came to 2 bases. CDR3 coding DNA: TGCAGTGCTACCAACACCGGGGAGCTGTTTTTT. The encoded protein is CSATNTGELFF.

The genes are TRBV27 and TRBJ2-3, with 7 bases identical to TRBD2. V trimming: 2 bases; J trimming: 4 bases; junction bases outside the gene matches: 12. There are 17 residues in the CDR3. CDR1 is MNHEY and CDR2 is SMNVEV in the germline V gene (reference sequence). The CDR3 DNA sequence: TGTGCCAGCAGTTTAGGTCGGCGGGAGATCGGGCCAGATACGCAGTATTTT. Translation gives CASSLGRREIGPDTQYF.

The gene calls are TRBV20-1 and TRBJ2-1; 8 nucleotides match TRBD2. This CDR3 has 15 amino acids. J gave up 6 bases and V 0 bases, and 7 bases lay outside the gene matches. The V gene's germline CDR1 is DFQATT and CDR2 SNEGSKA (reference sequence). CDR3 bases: TGCAGTGCTAGAGATGGGACTAGGACGTCCAATGAGCAGTTCTTC. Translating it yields CSARDGTRTSNEQFF.

CDR3 sequence reads: CASSYPGTPLHF. Written as DNA, the CDR3 is TGTGCCAGCAGTTACCCCGGGACCCCCCTCCACTTT. V usage is TRBV6-5 and J usage is TRBJ1-6; D perhaps matches TRBD1 (5 bases). The CDR3 sequence is 12 residues long. The ends were cut back, 2 bases at V and 13 bases at J, with 9 bases in the middle. Germline CDR1 reads MNHEY; CDR2 reads SVGAGI.

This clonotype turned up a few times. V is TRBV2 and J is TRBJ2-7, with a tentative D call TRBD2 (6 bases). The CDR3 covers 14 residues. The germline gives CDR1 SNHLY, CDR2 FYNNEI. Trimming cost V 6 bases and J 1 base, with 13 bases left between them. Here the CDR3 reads CASRPGLRSYEQYF. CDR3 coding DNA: TGTGCCAGCAGACCGGGACTTCGATCCTACGAGCAGTACTTC.

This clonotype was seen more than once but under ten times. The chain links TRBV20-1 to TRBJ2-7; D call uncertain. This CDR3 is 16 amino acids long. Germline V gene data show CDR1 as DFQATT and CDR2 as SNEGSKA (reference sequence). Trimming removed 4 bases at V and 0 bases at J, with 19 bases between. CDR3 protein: CSAIGMGLKSSYEQYF. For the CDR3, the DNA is TGCAGTGCTATAGGAATGGGGTTAAAGAGCTCCTACGAGCAGTACTTC.

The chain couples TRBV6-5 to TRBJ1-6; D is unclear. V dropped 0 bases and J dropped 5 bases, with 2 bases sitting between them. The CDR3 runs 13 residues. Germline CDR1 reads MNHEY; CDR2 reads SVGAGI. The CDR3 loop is CASSYSNNSPLHF. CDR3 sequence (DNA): TGTGCCAGCAGTTACTCGAATAATTCACCCCTCCACTTT.

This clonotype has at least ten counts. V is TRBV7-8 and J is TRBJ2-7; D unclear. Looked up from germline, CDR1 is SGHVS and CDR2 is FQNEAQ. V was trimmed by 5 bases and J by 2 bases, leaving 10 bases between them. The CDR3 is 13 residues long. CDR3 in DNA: TGTGCCAGCAGCAACAACCCAACCTACGAGCAGTACTTC. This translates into CASSNNPTYEQYF.

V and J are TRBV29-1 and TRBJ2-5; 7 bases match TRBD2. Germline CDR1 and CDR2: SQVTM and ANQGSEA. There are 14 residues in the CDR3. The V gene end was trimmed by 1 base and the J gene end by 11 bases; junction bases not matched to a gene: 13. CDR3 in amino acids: CSVEGWTSPNEQYF. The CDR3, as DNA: TGCAGCGTTGAAGGCTGGACTAGTCCCAATGAGCAGTACTTC.

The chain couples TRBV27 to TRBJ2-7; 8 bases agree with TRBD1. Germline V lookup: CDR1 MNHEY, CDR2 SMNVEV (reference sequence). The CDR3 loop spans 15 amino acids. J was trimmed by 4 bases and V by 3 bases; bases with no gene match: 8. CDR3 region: CASSFDGQGLYEQYF. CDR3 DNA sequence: TGTGCCAGCAGTTTTGACGGACAGGGTCTTTACGAGCAGTACTTC.

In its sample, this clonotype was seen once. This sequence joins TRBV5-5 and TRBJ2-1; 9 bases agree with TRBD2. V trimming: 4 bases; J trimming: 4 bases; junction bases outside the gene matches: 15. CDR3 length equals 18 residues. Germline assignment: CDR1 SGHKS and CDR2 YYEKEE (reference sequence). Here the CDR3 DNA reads TGTGCCAGCAGCATTCGGACTAGCGAGATAGCGGTTTACAATGAGCAGTTCTTC. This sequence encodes CASSIRTSEIAVYNEQFF.

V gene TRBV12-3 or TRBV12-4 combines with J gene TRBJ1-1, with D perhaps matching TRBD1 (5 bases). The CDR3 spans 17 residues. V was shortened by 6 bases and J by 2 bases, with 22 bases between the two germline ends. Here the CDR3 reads CASRERGTKSGNTEAFF. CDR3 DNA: TGTGCCAGCAGGGAACGGGGGACGAAATCGGGAAACACTGAAGCTTTCTTT.